The present entry profiles one T cell receptor (beta chain) with its context. The source of the sample is a study of OX40 agonist ivuxolimab in advanced cancers. Study overall: A history of anti-PD-1, anti-PD-L1 or anti-CTLA-4 therapy was acceptable, and 40% had some.

Profiled with immunoSEQ multiplex PCR; TCRdb holds only in-frame clones, not every one. Among about 80,000 clones listed, 87% were seen once. This CDR3 region has 14 residues. Germline lookup yields CDR1 SGHVS and CDR2 FNYEAQ. Trimming shortened V by 3 bases and J by 5 bases, and 13 bases separated the two germline ends. The clonotype was recovered from an adult with an advanced solid tumor such as melanoma, head and neck, liver or kidney cancer. Specimen: CD4+ or CD8+ T cells sorted from blood, collected in a trial of the OX40 agonist ivuxolimab. The chain joins TRBV7-6 to TRBJ2-5; D gene ambiguous. The CDR3 loop reads CASSFFEADETQYF. The CDR3 DNA reads as TGTGCCAGCAGCTTTTTCGAAGCTGATGAGACCCAGTACTTC.